This T cell receptor (beta chain) was captured by sequencing in a study of early T cells in non-severe SARS-CoV-2 infection. The CDR3 covers 14 residues. The V end was cut by 4 bases, the J end by 7 bases, with 16 bases between. CDR1 is LGHDT, CDR2 YNNKEL, per germline (reference sequence). Unique molecular identifiers were added to individual cDNA molecules. Each CDR3 protein is one row after TCRdb ran MiXCR on the 5' RACE reads. Of 100,000 to 120,000 distinct CDR3 sequences listed, around 12% are singletons. This clonotype came up many times. The sample was whole blood, taken at baseline. The TCR was taken from an adult who was a healthcare worker with PCR-confirmed SARS-CoV-2 infection or an uninfected control (not recorded which). The chain joins TRBV3-1 to TRBJ1-2; D call uncertain. The DNA of the CDR3 is TGTGCCAGCAGCCTCGGGCAAAGGTCCTCTGGCTACACCTTC. Protein product: CASSLGQRSSGYTF.